This is a list of T cell receptor beta chains from one sample in a study of STAT5B mutations in CD4+ large granular lymphocyte leukemia. Produced via immunoSEQ multiplex PCR; TCRdb's table is partial and in-frame only. The data show about 31,000 clones, 74% seen once. Material for sequencing was CD4+ T cells from blood buffy coats. These receptors all stem from a human donor in good health. Each CDR3 is given with its conserved first and last residue. The D gene is left open where the match is weak. Expanded clones get a size class; other rows say once, few or many, or leave the size out.

abundance | d_gene | j_gene | v_gene | CDR3aa | CDR3nt
. | . | TRBJ1-2 | TRBV4-1 | CASSQDTVYGYTF | TGCGCCAGCAGCCAAGATACAGTCTATGGCTACACCTTC
. | . | TRBJ1-4 | TRBV5-1 | CASSLKSYGEKLFF | TGCGCCAGCAGCTTGAAGAGTTATGGGGAAAAACTGTTTTTT
. | . | TRBJ1-2 | TRBV28 | CASNLKTGWIYTF | TGTGCCAGCAACCTCAAGACCGGGTGGATCTACACCTTC
. | . | TRBJ2-5 | TRBV30 | CAWSGASQETQYF | TGTGCCTGGAGTGGTGCCTCGCAAGAGACCCAGTACTTC
. | . | TRBJ1-1 | TRBV18 | CASSPTVNTEAFF | TGTGCCAGCTCACCGACGGTGAACACTGAAGCTTTCTTT
. | . | TRBJ2-2 | TRBV5-1 | CASSLGATQGPGELFF | TGCGCCAGCAGCTTGGGGGCGACGCAAGGGCCGGGGGAGCTGTTTTTT
. | TRBD2 | TRBJ2-3 | TRBV5-1 | CASSIGLAGGVDTQYF | TGCGCCAGCAGCATTGGACTAGCGGGGGGAGTAGATACGCAGTATTTT
. | . | TRBJ2-7 | TRBV7-3 | CASSLGQGIDEQYF | TGTGCCAGCAGCTTAGGGCAGGGAATAGACGAGCAGTACTTC
. | TRBD1 | TRBJ1-2 | TRBV10-3 | CATSGTEPNYGYTF | TGTGCCACCTCCGGGACAGAGCCAAACTATGGCTACACCTTC
. | TRBD2 | TRBJ2-3 | TRBV19 | CASSIGTSGASRTDTQYF | TGTGCCAGTAGTATAGGGACTAGCGGGGCTAGTAGGACAGATACGCAGTATTTT
. | . | TRBJ1-2 | TRBV5-6 | CASGNRDIDLYGYTF | TGTGCCAGCGGGAACCGGGACATCGATCTCTATGGCTACACCTTC
. | . | TRBJ1-5 | TRBV30 | CAWSTPQRSSNQPQHF | TGTGCCTGGAGTACCCCTCAGAGGTCGAGCAATCAGCCCCAGCATTTT
few | TRBD1 | TRBJ1-1 | TRBV25-1 | CASSDGRQGETEAFF | TGTGCCAGCAGTGACGGCAGGCAGGGGGAAACTGAAGCTTTCTTT
once | . | TRBJ1-3 | TRBV9 | CASSAGIGGRGNTIYF | TGTGCCAGCAGCGCCGGAATTGGGGGGCGTGGAAACACCATATATTTT
. | . | TRBJ1-2 | TRBV28 | CASSFGSNYGYTF | TGTGCCAGCAGTTTTGGGAGTAACTATGGCTACACCTTC
. | . | TRBJ1-1 | TRBV28 | CASSSLGHSVEGTEAFF | TGTGCCAGCAGCTCTCTGGGACACTCCGTTGAGGGCACTGAAGCTTTCTTT
. | . | TRBJ2-3 | TRBV5-4 | CASSFQGVMTDTQYF | TGTGCCAGCAGCTTTCAGGGAGTAATGACAGATACGCAGTATTTT
. | . | TRBJ1-2 | TRBV19 | CASTHTGSYGYTF | TGTGCCAGTACCCACACAGGGAGCTATGGCTACACCTTC
few | TRBD1 | TRBJ2-7 | TRBV6-6 | CASSYSGTGLVEQYF | TGTGCCAGCAGTTACTCCGGGACAGGGCTTGTCGAGCAGTACTTC
. | TRBD2 | TRBJ2-5 | TRBV9 | CASSAPGLAGGQETQYF | TGTGCCAGCAGCGCACCGGGACTAGCGGGAGGCCAAGAGACCCAGTACTTC
few | . | TRBJ2-2 | TRBV9 | CASSVGGETGELFF | TGTGCCAGCAGCGTAGGAGGAGAGACCGGGGAGCTGTTTTTT
. | . | TRBJ1-2 | TRBV5-1 | CASSSYTSNYGYTF | TGCGCCAGCAGCTCCTACACAAGCAACTATGGCTACACCTTC
. | TRBD1 | TRBJ2-7 | TRBV5-8 | CASSLNRGLEQYF | TGTGCCAGCAGCTTGAACAGGGGGCTCGAGCAGTACTTC
once | TRBD1 | TRBJ1-1 | TRBV7-2 | CASSHRDRGQEGACF | TGTGCCAGCAGCCACCGGGACAGGGGGCAGGAGGGAGCTTGCTTT
. | . | TRBJ2-4 | TRBV5-1 | CASSLEVGGNIQYF | TGCGCCAGCAGCTTGGAGGTTGGGGGAAACATTCAGTACTTC
. | . | TRBJ1-6 | TRBV2 | CASGVRDTYNSPLHF | TGTGCCAGCGGAGTGAGGGACACCTATAATTCACCCCTCCACTTT
few | . | TRBJ1-3 | TRBV7-9 | CAGQVPSGNTIYF | TGTGCCGGTCAGGTTCCCTCTGGAAACACCATATATTTT
few | . | TRBJ1-5 | TRBV6-1 | CASSEGWGQGKGNQPQHF | TGTGCCAGCAGTGAAGGATGGGGGCAGGGCAAAGGGAACCAGCCCCAGCATTTT
. | TRBD1 | TRBJ1-2 | TRBV5-1 | CASSLPGGSGYTF | TGCGCCAGCAGCTTGCCAGGGGGTAGTGGCTACACCTTC
. | . | TRBJ2-3 | TRBV12-5 | CASGFAEGDTQYF | TGTGCTAGTGGTTTTGCCGAAGGAGATACGCAGTATTTT
. | TRBD1 | TRBJ2-3 | TRBV4-3 | CASSKEPGQGVADTQYF | TGCGCCAGCAGCAAAGAGCCGGGACAGGGGGTCGCAGATACGCAGTATTTT
. | . | TRBJ2-3 | TRBV6-1 | CASSEPGRVPDTQYF | TGTGCCAGCAGTGAACCGGGACGCGTTCCAGATACGCAGTATTTT
. | . | TRBJ1-2 | TRBV18 | CASSPDRGGAGYGYTF | TGTGCCAGCTCACCAGACCGCGGGGGCGCGGGCTATGGCTACACCTTC
. | . | TRBJ1-6 | TRBV7-2 | CASSRQPNSPLHF | TGTGCCAGCAGCAGACAACCTAATTCACCCCTCCACTTT
. | TRBD2 | TRBJ2-2 | TRBV5-4 | CASSLAGPNTGELFF | TGTGCCAGCAGCCTAGCGGGGCCGAACACCGGGGAGCTGTTTTTT
once | . | TRBJ1-4 | TRBV10-3 | CAISERGSNEKLFF | TGTGCCATCAGTGAGAGGGGGTCTAATGAAAAACTGTTTTTT
. | TRBD1 | TRBJ1-1 | TRBV19 | CASSVPGGGLNTEAFF | TGTGCCAGTAGTGTTCCAGGGGGCGGCCTGAACACTGAAGCTTTCTTT
. | . | TRBJ2-1 | TRBV18 | CASSPFGSANEQFF | TGTGCCAGCTCACCGTTCGGCTCTGCTAATGAGCAGTTCTTC
. | . | TRBJ2-2 | TRBV19 | CASSIVRGHTGELFF | TGTGCCAGTAGTATAGTCAGGGGACACACCGGGGAGCTGTTTTTT
once | . | TRBJ2-1 | TRBV6-1 | CASSGGDFPPANEQFF | TGTGCCAGCAGTGGGGGGGACTTCCCCCCTGCCAATGAGCAGTTCTTC